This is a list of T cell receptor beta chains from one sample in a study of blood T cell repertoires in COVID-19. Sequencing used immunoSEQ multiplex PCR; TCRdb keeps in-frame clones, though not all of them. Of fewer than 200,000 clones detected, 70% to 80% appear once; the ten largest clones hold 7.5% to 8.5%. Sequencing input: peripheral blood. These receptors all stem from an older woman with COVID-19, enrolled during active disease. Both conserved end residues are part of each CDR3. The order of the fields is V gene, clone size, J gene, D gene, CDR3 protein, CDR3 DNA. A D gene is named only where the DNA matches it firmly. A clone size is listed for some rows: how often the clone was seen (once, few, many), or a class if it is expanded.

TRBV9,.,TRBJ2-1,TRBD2,CASSVGGLAGEQFF,TGTGCCAGCAGCGTAGGAGGCCTAGCGGGTGAGCAGTTCTTC
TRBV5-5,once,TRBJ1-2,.,CASSLQVDYGYTF,TGTGCCAGCAGCTTACAGGTCGACTATGGCTACACCTTC
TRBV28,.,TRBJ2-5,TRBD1,CASGTGLHQETQYF,TGTGCCAGCGGGACAGGGTTACACCAAGAGACCCAGTACTTC
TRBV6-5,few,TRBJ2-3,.,CASEVGQGKYF,TGTGCCAGCGAGGTGGGGCAGGGAAAGTATTTT
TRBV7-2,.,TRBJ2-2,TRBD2,CASSLAGRWLAGATGELFF,TGTGCCAGCAGCTTAGCGGGCCGGTGGTTAGCGGGGGCCACCGGGGAGCTGTTTTTT
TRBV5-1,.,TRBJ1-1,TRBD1,CASSLETGGLAEAFF,TGCGCCAGCAGCTTGGAGACAGGGGGTCTCGCTGAAGCTTTCTTT
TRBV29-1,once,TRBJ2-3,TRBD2,CSVQGLAGEADTQYF,TGCAGCGTTCAGGGACTAGCGGGAGAGGCAGATACGCAGTATTTT
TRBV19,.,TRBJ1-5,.,CASSTGQINQPQHF,TGTGCCAGTAGTACCGGACAGATCAATCAGCCCCAGCATTTT
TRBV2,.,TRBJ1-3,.,CASRQRSGSGNTIYF,TGTGCCAGCAGGCAGCGTAGCGGCTCTGGAAACACCATATATTTT
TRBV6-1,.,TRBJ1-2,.,CASSERGRAYGYTF,TGTGCCAGCAGTGAAAGGGGTAGGGCATATGGCTACACCTTC
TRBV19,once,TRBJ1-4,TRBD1,CASSRDRSTNEKLFF,TGTGCCAGTAGTAGGGACAGATCAACTAATGAAAAACTGTTTTTT
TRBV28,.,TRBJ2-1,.,CASLEAGSNNVGFF,TGTGCCAGCCTGGAGGCGGGGAGTAACAATGTTGGGTTCTTC
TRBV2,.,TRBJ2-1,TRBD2,CASSRGTSGGYNEQFF,TGTGCCAGCAGCCGCGGGACTAGCGGGGGCTACAATGAGCAGTTCTTC
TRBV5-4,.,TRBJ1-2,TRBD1,CASSPTGGDYGYTF,TGTGCCAGCAGCCCGACAGGGGGCGACTATGGCTACACCTTC
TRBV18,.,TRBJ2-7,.,CASSTGSEQYF,TGTGCCAGCTCAACAGGTTCCGAGCAGTACTTC
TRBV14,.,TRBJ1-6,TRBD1,CASSQERPGTGLNSPLHF,TGTGCCAGCAGCCAAGAAAGGCCCGGGACAGGGCTGAATTCACCCCTCCACTTT
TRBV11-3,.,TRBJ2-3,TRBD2,CASSLGLAGGDTDTQYF,TGTGCCAGCAGCTTAGGGCTCGCGGGAGGGGACACAGATACGCAGTATTTT
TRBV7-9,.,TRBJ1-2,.,CASSLVAVAGGYTF,TGTGCCAGCAGCTTAGTCGCAGTCGCAGGGGGCTACACCTTC
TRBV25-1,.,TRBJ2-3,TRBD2,CASSKRGPSTDTQYF,TGTGCCAGCTCGAAGCGGGGGCCAAGCACAGATACGCAGTATTTT
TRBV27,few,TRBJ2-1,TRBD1,CASRGQGTGEQFF,TGTGCCAGTCGTGGACAGGGGACAGGTGAGCAGTTCTTC
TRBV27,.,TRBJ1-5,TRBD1,CASTSWGDRGAGRPQHF,TGTGCCAGCACCTCTTGGGGGGACAGGGGGGCCGGTAGGCCCCAGCATTTT
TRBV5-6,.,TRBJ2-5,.,CASSLVTGPETQYF,TGTGCCAGCAGTTTGGTAACGGGTCCGGAGACCCAGTACTTC
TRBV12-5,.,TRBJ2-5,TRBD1,CASGRDSIQETQYF,TGTGCTAGTGGTCGGGACAGCATCCAAGAGACCCAGTACTTC
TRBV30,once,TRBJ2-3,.,CAWSVRWSSTDTQYF,TGTGCCTGGAGTGTACGGTGGTCTAGCACAGATACGCAGTATTTT
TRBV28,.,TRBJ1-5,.,CASSETTGLSNQPQHF,TGTGCCAGCAGTGAAACGACAGGTCTCAGCAATCAGCCCCAGCATTTT
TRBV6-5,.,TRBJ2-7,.,CASSRNLAYEQYF,TGTGCCAGCAGCCGTAATCTAGCGTACGAGCAGTACTTC
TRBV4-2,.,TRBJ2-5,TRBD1,CASSQDGTGDQETQYF,TGTGCCAGCAGCCAAGATGGGACAGGGGACCAAGAGACCCAGTACTTC
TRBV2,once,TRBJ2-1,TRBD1,CASSAETGSYNEQFF,TGTGCCAGCAGCGCCGAGACAGGGTCCTACAATGAGCAGTTCTTC
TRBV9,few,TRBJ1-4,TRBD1,CASSASFGQAGEKLFF,TGTGCCAGCAGCGCCTCTTTCGGACAGGCGGGGGAAAAACTGTTTTTT
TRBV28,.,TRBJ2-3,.,CASSNDPYNSDTQYF,TGTGCCAGCAGTAACGACCCCTACAACAGTGATACGCAGTATTTT
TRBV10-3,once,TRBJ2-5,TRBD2,CAISESSLAGGPGKETQYF,TGTGCCATCAGTGAGTCGAGCTTAGCGGGGGGGCCGGGGAAAGAGACCCAGTACTTC
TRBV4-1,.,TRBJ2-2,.,CASSQEAHSGVGELFF,TGCGCCAGCAGCCAAGAAGCCCACTCAGGGGTCGGGGAGCTGTTTTTT
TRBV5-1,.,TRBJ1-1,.,CASSYQTGRDTEAFF,TGCGCCAGCAGCTACCAAACAGGGAGGGACACTGAAGCTTTCTTT
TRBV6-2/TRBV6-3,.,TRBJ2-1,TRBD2,CASSYPRLAGGPSYNEQFF,TGTGCCAGCAGTTACCCCAGACTAGCGGGAGGGCCCTCCTACAATGAGCAGTTCTTC
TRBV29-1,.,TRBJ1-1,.,CSVEPYMNTEAFF,TGCAGCGTTGAACCTTACATGAACACTGAAGCTTTCTTT
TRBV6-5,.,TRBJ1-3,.,CAALGGNTIYF,TGTGCCGCCCTTGGCGGAAACACCATATATTTT
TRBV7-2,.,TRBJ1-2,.,CASSVQGRGDYGYTF,TGTGCCAGCAGCGTACAGGGAAGAGGGGACTATGGCTACACCTTC
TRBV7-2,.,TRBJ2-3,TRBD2,CASSFRGGDADTQYF,TGTGCCAGCAGCTTTAGGGGAGGGGATGCAGATACGCAGTATTTT
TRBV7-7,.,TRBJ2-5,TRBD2,CASSTTSGPGETQYF,TGTGCTAGCAGCACGACTAGCGGGCCCGGTGAGACCCAGTACTTC
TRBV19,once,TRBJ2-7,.,CASSTSQGREQYF,TGTGCCAGTAGTACCTCACAGGGTAGGGAGCAGTACTTC